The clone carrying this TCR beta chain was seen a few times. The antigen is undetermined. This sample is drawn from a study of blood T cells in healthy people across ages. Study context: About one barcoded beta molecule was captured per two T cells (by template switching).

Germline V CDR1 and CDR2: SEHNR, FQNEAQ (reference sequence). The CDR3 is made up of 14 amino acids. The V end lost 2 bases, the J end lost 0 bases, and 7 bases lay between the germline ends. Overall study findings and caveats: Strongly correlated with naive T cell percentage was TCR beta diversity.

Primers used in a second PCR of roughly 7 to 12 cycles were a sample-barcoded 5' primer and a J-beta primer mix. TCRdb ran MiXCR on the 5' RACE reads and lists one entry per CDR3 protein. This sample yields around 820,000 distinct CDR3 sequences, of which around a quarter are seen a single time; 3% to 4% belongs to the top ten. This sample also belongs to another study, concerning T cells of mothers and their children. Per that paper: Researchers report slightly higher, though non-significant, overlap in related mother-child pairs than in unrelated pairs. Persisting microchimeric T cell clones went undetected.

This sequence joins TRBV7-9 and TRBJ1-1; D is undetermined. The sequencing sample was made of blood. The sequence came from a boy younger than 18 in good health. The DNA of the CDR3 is TGTGCCAGCAGCTTAATCGAGTTGAACACTGAAGCTTTCTTT. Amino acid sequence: CASSLIELNTEAFF.